Given below is one T cell receptor (beta chain) in context. Its specificity is not known. The CDR3 extends over 17 amino acids. Germline trimming cut 5 bases from V and 9 bases from J; bases unmatched to any gene: 16. Germline CDR1 and CDR2: MNHEY and SMNVEV (reference sequence). The data were produced by immunoSEQ multiplex PCR, yet TCRdb's version contains in-frame clones alone and is incomplete. Of 10,000 to 15,000 clones listed, more than 75% were seen once; the top ten hold about an eighth. The data derive from a study of CD4 T cells in relation to SARS-CoV-2 and coronaviruses. Unexposed donor CD4+ T cells date from 2011-2018, before the COVID-19 pandemic. CD4+ T cells were isolated from the cells after less than 13 days of culture.

Sequenced material: CD4+ T cells from PBMCs, cultured in vitro. The TCR sequence derives from a human donor in good health. This rearrangement joins TRBV27 to TRBJ2-1; 10 bases align to TRBD1. The CDR3 reads CASSLHHGSDRGGEQFF. CDR3 nucleotides: TGTGCCAGCAGTCTGCACCATGGGTCGGACAGGGGGGGTGAGCAGTTCTTC.